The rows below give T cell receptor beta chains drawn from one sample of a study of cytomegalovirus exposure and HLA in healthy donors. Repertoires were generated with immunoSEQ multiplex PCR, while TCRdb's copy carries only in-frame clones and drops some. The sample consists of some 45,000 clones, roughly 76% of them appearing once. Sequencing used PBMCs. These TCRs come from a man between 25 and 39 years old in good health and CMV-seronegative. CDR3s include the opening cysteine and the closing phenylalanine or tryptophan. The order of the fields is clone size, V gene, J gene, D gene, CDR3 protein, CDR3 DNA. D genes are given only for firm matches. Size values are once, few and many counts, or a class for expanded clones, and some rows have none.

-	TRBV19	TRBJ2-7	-	CASSDVGSGAYEQYF	TGTGCCAGTAGTGATGTGGGGTCTGGGGCGTACGAGCAGTACTTC
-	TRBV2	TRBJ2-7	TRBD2	CASTQRSGIYEQYF	TGTGCCAGCACGCAGAGGAGCGGGATCTACGAGCAGTACTTC
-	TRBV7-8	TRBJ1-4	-	CASSQVDSTILNEKLFF	TGTGCCAGCAGCCAAGTGGACAGCACGATCCTTAATGAAAAACTGTTTTTT
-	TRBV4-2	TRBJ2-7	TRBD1	CASSRGQGREQYF	TGTGCCAGCAGCCGGGGACAGGGTCGCGAGCAGTACTTC
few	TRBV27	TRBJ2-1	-	CASRRLGSYNEQFF	TGTGCCAGCAGGAGACTAGGCTCCTACAATGAGCAGTTCTTC
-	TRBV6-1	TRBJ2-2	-	CASNWAGDTGELFF	TGTGCCAGCAACTGGGCAGGCGACACCGGGGAGCTGTTTTTT
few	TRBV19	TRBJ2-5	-	CASSIDRETQYF	TGTGCCAGTAGTATTGATCGGGAGACCCAGTACTTC
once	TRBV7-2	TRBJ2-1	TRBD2	CASSRRTSGYNEQFF	TGTGCCAGCAGCCGCCGGACTAGCGGTTACAATGAGCAGTTCTTC
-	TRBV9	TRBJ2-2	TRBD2	CASSVREGHTGELFF	TGTGCCAGCAGCGTGCGGGAGGGACACACCGGGGAGCTGTTTTTT
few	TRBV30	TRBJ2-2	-	CAWSESGLGELFF	TGTGCCTGGAGTGAAAGCGGACTCGGGGAGCTGTTTTTT
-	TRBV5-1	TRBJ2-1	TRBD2	CASSYGGEPNEQFF	TGCGCCAGCAGCTACGGGGGGGAACCCAATGAGCAGTTCTTC
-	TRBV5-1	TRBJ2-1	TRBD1	CASSSDRDSFNEQFF	TGCGCCAGCAGCTCGGACCGGGACAGCTTCAATGAGCAGTTCTTC
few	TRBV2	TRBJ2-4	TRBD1	CASRDRASKNIQYF	TGTGCCAGCAGAGACAGGGCTTCCAAAAACATTCAGTACTTC
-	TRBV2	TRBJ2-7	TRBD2	CASSGTSGSYEQYF	TGTGCCAGCAGTGGGACTAGCGGCTCCTACGAGCAGTACTTC
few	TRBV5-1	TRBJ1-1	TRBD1	CASSSQGMNTEAFF	TGCGCCAGCAGCTCACAGGGGATGAACACTGAAGCTTTCTTT
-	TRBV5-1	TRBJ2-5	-	CASSGSGGETQYF	TGCGCCAGCAGCGGGAGCGGTGGGGAGACCCAGTACTTC
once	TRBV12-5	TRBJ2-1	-	CASGPFYNEQFF	TGTGCTAGTGGCCCCTTTTACAATGAGCAGTTCTTC
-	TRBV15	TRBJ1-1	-	CATSRDIFGGTEAFF	TGTGCCACCAGCAGAGATATTTTCGGGGGGACTGAAGCTTTCTTT
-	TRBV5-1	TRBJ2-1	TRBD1	CASSLGGTGIYNEQFF	TGCGCCAGCAGCTTGGGCGGGACAGGGATTTACAATGAGCAGTTCTTC
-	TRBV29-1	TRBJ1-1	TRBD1	CSAGTEIEAFF	TGCAGCGCCGGGACAGAAATTGAAGCTTTCTTT
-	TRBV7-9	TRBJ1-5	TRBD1	CASSLGTGAFNQPQHF	TGTGCCAGCAGCTTAGGGACAGGGGCGTTCAATCAGCCCCAGCATTTT
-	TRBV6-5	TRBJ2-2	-	CASSLGQKNTGELFF	TGTGCCAGCAGCCTAGGACAGAAAAACACCGGGGAGCTGTTTTTT
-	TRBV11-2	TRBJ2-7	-	CASSLDAPGGYQQYF	TGTGCCAGCAGCTTAGACGCTCCGGGGGGCTATCAGCAGTACTTC
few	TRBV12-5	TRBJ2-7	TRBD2	CASGLARRWVGLADSYEQYF	TGTGCTAGTGGTTTGGCCCGAAGGTGGGTTGGCCTAGCGGACTCCTACGAGCAGTACTTC
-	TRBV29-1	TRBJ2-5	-	CSPGHGETQYF	TGCAGCCCTGGACACGGGGAGACCCAGTACTTC
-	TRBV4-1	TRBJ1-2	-	CASSQAGVYGYTF	TGCGCCAGCAGCCAAGCGGGTGTCTATGGCTACACCTTC
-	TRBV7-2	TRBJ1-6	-	CASSLDSYSPLHF	TGTGCCAGCAGCTTAGACAGCTATTCACCCCTCCACTTT
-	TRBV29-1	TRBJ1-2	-	CSVDQGYYGYTF	TGCAGCGTTGATCAGGGCTACTATGGCTACACCTTC
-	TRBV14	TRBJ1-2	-	CASSQVAGAIYGYTF	TGTGCCAGCAGCCAAGTTGCGGGGGCGATCTATGGCTACACCTTC
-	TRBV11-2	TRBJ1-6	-	CASSFRHRGDSPLHF	TGTGCCAGCAGCTTCCGACATCGTGGCGACTCACCCCTCCACTTT
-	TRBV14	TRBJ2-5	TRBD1	CASSPWTGRDEETQYF	TGTGCCAGCAGCCCCTGGACAGGGAGAGACGAAGAGACCCAGTACTTC
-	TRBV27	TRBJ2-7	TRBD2	CASSLAAGVYEQYF	TGTGCCAGCAGTTTGGCCGCGGGGGTCTACGAGCAGTACTTC
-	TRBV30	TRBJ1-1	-	CAWAGGGWTEAFF	TGTGCCTGGGCGGGGGGGGGCTGGACTGAAGCTTTCTTT
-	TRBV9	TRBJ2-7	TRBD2	CASSVGIAGVYEQYF	TGTGCCAGCAGCGTAGGGATAGCGGGAGTCTACGAGCAGTACTTC